Following are 22 T cell receptor beta chains from one sample sequenced in a study of blood T cell repertoires in COVID-19. Assay: immunoSEQ multiplex PCR; the TCRdb copy retains only in-frame clones and omits some. The sample records around 100,000 clones, approximately 90% being singletons. The sequenced sample consisted of peripheral blood. The receptors originated from a human donor with active COVID-19. The donor label of this sample is uncertain.

The CDR3, as DNA: TGCGCCAGCAGACTCGGACAGGGTGTTTACGAGCAGTACTTC. Translation gives CASRLGQGVYEQYF. The J gene is TRBJ2-7, the V gene TRBV5-1; 8 bases agree with TRBD1. The CDR3 consists of 14 residues. Per germline, CDR1 SGHRS and CDR2 YFSETQ. Losses at the gene ends were 5 bases for V and 4 bases for J; bases not matched to a gene: 8. The whole variable domain, remainder taken from reference TRBV5-1 and TRBJ2-7, is KAGVTQTPRYLIKTRGQQVTLSCSPISGHRSVSWYQQTPGQGLQFLFEYFSETQRNKGNFPGRFSGRQFSNSRSEMNVSTLELGDSALYLCASRLGQGVYEQYFGPGTRLTVT.

This clone was seen only once. This chain links TRBV6-5 with TRBJ1-1; D may be TRBD1 (5 bases). Per the germline V gene, CDR1 is MNHEY and CDR2 is SVGAGI. This CDR3 has 12 amino acids. V was shortened by 6 bases and J by 6 bases, with 11 bases between the two germline ends. Here the CDR3 DNA reads TGTGCCAGCAGGCGGGGGGTCTCTGAAGCTTTCTTT. This gives the protein CASRRGVSEAFF.

The chain has TRBV7-8 and TRBJ1-1; 11 bases align to TRBD1. V lost 3 bases and J lost 1; bases outside the gene matches: 7. CDR3 length equals 17 residues. The germline gives CDR1 SGHVS, CDR2 FQNEAQ. CDR3 sequence (DNA): TGTGCCAGCAGCTTGGTTGGACAGGGGGCGAGGAACACTGAAGCTTTCTTT. Its translation is CASSLVGQGARNTEAFF.

This chain links TRBV19 with TRBJ1-1, with unresolved D. From germline, CDR1 is LNHDA and CDR2 SQIVND (reference sequence). V was shortened by 3 bases and J by 1 base, with 9 bases between the two germline ends. The CDR3 is 14 amino acids. The CDR3 DNA reads TGTGCCAGTAGTATTCGGGCGGGGAACACTGAAGCTTTCTTT. It codes for CASSIRAGNTEAFF.

The chain is built from TRBV7-6 and TRBJ2-5, with TRBD1 identical over 10 bases. Trimming at V came to 5 bases and at J to 0 bases, leaving 9 bases not matched to a gene. The length of the CDR3 is 17 residues. Germline-derived CDR1 and CDR2 are SGHVS and FNYEAQ. The CDR3: CASSHGQGEKYQETQYF. As DNA, the CDR3 is TGTGCCAGCAGCCATGGACAGGGGGAAAAGTACCAAGAGACCCAGTACTTC.

V and J are TRBV11-1 and TRBJ2-3; tentatively, D is TRBD1 (5 bases). Germline values: CDR1 SGHAT, CDR2 FQDESV (reference sequence). Trimming took 3 bases from V and 5 from J, leaving 9 bases between them. This CDR3 has 13 amino acids. CDR3 amino acids: CASSFQGEDTQYF. CDR3 DNA sequence: TGTGCCAGCAGCTTTCAGGGTGAAGATACGCAGTATTTT.

The rearrangement links TRBV27 to TRBJ1-4; 8 bases are a match to TRBD1. After removal of 5 bases from V and 8 bases from J, the junction contained 10 bases not matched to a gene. CDR1 MNHEY and CDR2 SMNVEV come from the germline V gene (reference sequence). CDR3 size: 15 residues. The CDR3 nucleotides read TGTGCCAGCAGTCAGTCCGGGACAGGAGACGAAAAACTGTTTTTT. Translation gives CASSQSGTGDEKLFF.

This clone was detected a few times. The V gene is TRBV5-4, the J gene TRBJ2-3; no clear D gene. The germline CDR1 and CDR2 sequences are SGHNT and YYREEE (reference sequence). The CDR3 totals 14 residues. Between the trimmed V and J ends, which lost 4 bases and 1 base, there was a span of 10 bases. The CDR3 DNA follows: TGTGCCAGCAGCCTATGGAGTCGCACAGATACGCAGTATTTT. This encodes CASSLWSRTDTQYF.

The chain links TRBV4-1 to TRBJ1-5; the match to TRBD1 covers 7 bases. The V segment lost 2 bases and the J segment 3 bases; nucleotides outside the gene matches: 4. Per the germline V gene, CDR1 is MGHRA and CDR2 is YSYEKL. The CDR3 spans 15 residues. The CDR3 coding sequence is TGCGCCAGCAGCCAACCAACAGGGGCCAATCAGCCCCAGCATTTT. It translates to CASSQPTGANQPQHF.

The CDR3 DNA reads TGCAGCGTTGTTTCGGACTCTCGATATGGCTACACCTTC. It is translated as CSVVSDSRYGYTF. This chain uses TRBV29-1 with TRBJ1-2; D gene unclear. The CDR3 length is 13 residues. Between the trimmed V and J ends, which lost 4 bases and 5 bases, there was a span of 14 bases. CDR1 and CDR2 (germline): SQVTM, ANQGSEA.

V gene TRBV29-1 combines with J gene TRBJ1-2; TRBD1 aligns across 10 bases. From germline, CDR1 is SQVTM and CDR2 ANQGSEA. The junction had 8 bases not matched to a gene; V was cut back by 0 bases and J by 7 bases. The CDR3 is 15 residues long. CDR3 DNA sequence: TGCAGCGTTGAAGACGACAGGGGGCTCGTGGGTGGCTACACCTTC. Amino acid sequence: CSVEDDRGLVGGYTF.

In its sample, this clone was seen once. This sequence joins TRBV14 and TRBJ2-1; TRBD1 aligns across 7 bases. Germline CDR1 is SGHDN and CDR2 is FVKESK. The junction had 9 bases not matched to a gene; V was cut back by 8 bases and J by 8 bases. CDR3 length equals 13 residues. CDR3 DNA sequence: TGTGCCAGCTCTCGAAACAGGGGCGATGAGCAGTTCTTC. Amino acids: CASSRNRGDEQFF.

CDR3 amino acids: CASSYRTGGGNQPQHF. The CDR3 DNA sequence: TGTGCCAGCAGCTACAGGACAGGTGGAGGAAATCAGCCCCAGCATTTT. The rearrangement links TRBV6-5 to TRBJ1-5; TRBD1 agrees at 7 bases. Germline V gene lookup returns CDR1 MNHEY and CDR2 SVGAGI. The CDR3 length is 16 residues. Trimming removed 6 bases from V and 4 bases from J; junction bases left unmatched: 12.

The genes are TRBV11-1 and TRBJ2-2, with 8 nucleotides matching TRBD1. V was pared by 4 bases and J by 5 bases, with 6 bases of the junction left unmatched. CDR3 size: 15 residues. The germline V gene has CDR1 SGHAT and CDR2 FQDESV (reference sequence). The CDR3, as DNA: TGTGCCAGCAGCTCGCGGACAGGGCTGACCGGGGAGCTGTTTTTT. Protein product: CASSSRTGLTGELFF.

The chain couples TRBV27 to TRBJ1-1, with a tentative D call TRBD1 (6 bases). V lost 5 bases, J lost 7 bases, and 23 bases lay in between. Germline-derived CDR1 and CDR2 are MNHEY and SMNVEV (reference sequence). The CDR3 length is 16 residues. CDR3 sequence: CASSPGGGGWGVEAFF. The CDR3 region has the DNA TGTGCCAGCAGTCCCGGGGGGGGCGGATGGGGAGTTGAAGCTTTCTTT.

The count of this clone is one. V usage is TRBV7-2 and J usage is TRBJ2-1, with 7 bases matching TRBD1. The V segment lost 1 base and the J segment 10 bases; nucleotides outside the gene matches: 10. This CDR3 has 15 residues. Germline V gives CDR1 SGHTA, CDR2 FQGNSA. CDR3 region: CASSLVGTELREQFF. The DNA of the CDR3 is TGTGCCAGCAGCTTAGTGGGGACAGAGCTCAGGGAGCAGTTCTTC. The full variable domain, completed using reference TRBV7-2 and TRBJ2-1, is GAGVSQSPSNKVTEKGKDVELRCDPISGHTALYWYRQSLGQGLEFLIYFQGNSAPDKSGLPSDRFSAERTGGSVSTLTIQRTQQEDSAVYLCASSLVGTELREQFFGPGTRLTVL.

This clone occurred a few times. The chain couples TRBV27 to TRBJ2-5, with 9 nucleotides matching TRBD2. The germline CDR1 and CDR2 sequences are MNHEY and SMNVEV (reference sequence). V gave up 3 bases and J gave up 4 bases; unmatched junction bases: 9. The CDR3 is 16 residues long. CDR3: CASSLGSGGSRETQYF. Written as DNA, the CDR3 is TGTGCCAGCAGTTTGGGGAGCGGGGGGAGCAGAGAGACCCAGTACTTC.

This clone was observed a handful of times. V gene TRBV6-5 combines with J gene TRBJ2-7, with TRBD1 matching 7 bases. J lost 2 bases, V lost 2 bases, and 3 bases had no gene match. CDR3 length: 14 residues. Germline assignment: CDR1 MNHEY and CDR2 SVGAGI. The CDR3 loop is CASSYDRAPYEQYF. The CDR3 bases are TGTGCCAGCAGTTACGACAGGGCCCCCTACGAGCAGTACTTC.

The chain uses TRBV12-3 or TRBV12-4 and TRBJ2-7; D unclear. The V gene lost 6 bases and the J gene lost 7 bases, with 16 bases spanning the gap. The CDR3 sequence is 13 residues long. The CDR3 region is CASSSESALEQYF. The CDR3 DNA reads as TGTGCCAGCAGCTCCGAATCTGCGTTGGAGCAGTACTTC.

V gene TRBV2 combines with J gene TRBJ2-3, with 8 bases matching TRBD2. The CDR3 totals 14 residues. The ends lost 2 bases at V and 4 bases at J; junction bases unmatched: 2. Germline values: CDR1 SNHLY, CDR2 FYNNEI. The CDR3 reads CASSEWRGADTQYF. The CDR3 DNA sequence: TGTGCCAGCAGTGAATGGCGGGGGGCAGATACGCAGTATTTT.

The chain links TRBV7-2 to TRBJ1-5, with TRBD1 matching 9 bases. Germline CDR1 and CDR2: SGHTA and FQGNSA. J was trimmed by 1 base and V by 6 bases; bases with no gene match: 10. There are 17 residues in the CDR3. The CDR3 nucleotides are TGTGCCAGCAGTCCCCCCCCGGGACAGGGAAGCAATCAGCCCCAGCATTTT. Translating it yields CASSPPPGQGSNQPQHF.

This rearrangement joins TRBV7-2 to TRBJ2-3, with 10 bases aligning to TRBD2. There are 16 residues in the CDR3. The V gene end was trimmed by 5 bases and the J gene end by 8 bases; junction bases not matched to a gene: 13. Germline CDR1 is SGHTA and CDR2 is FQGNSA. CDR3: CASSPPASGGGGTQYF. DNA of the CDR3: TGTGCCAGCAGCCCCCCGGCTAGCGGGGGTGGGGGTACGCAGTATTTT.